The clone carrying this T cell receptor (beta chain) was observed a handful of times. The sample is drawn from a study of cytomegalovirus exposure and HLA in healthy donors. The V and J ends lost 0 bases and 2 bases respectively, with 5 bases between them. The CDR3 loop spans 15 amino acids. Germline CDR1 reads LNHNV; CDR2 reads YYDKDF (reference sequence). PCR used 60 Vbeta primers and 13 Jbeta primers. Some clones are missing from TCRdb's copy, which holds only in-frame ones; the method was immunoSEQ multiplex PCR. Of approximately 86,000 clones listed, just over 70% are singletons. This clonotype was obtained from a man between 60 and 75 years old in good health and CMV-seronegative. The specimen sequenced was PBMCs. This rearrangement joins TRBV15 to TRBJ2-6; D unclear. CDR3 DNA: TGTGCCACCAGCAGAGATTCGGCTGGGGCCAACGTCCTGACTTTC. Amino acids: CATSRDSAGANVLTF.